This record covers a single T cell receptor (beta chain). The sample is drawn from a study of blood T cell repertoires in COVID-19. Study-wide background: COVID-19 samples, acute and convalescent, were from the United States, Italy and Spain.

The data were produced by immunoSEQ multiplex PCR, yet TCRdb's version contains in-frame clones alone and is incomplete. In the table there are 80,000 or so clones, roughly 80% of which are singletons. Germline trimming cut 5 bases from V and 10 bases from J; bases unmatched to any gene: 13. The germline V gene encodes CDR1 SGHTA and CDR2 FQGTGA. The CDR3 runs to 15 residues. This TCR came from a woman between 65 and 79 years old with acute or convalescent COVID-19. The chain links TRBV7-3 to TRBJ2-1, with TRBD1 matching 8 bases. Sequenced: peripheral blood. The CDR3 sequence is CASSLSGQGAAEQFF. CDR3 DNA sequence: TGTGCCAGCAGCCTGTCGGGCCAGGGGGCGGCAGAGCAGTTCTTC. The full variable domain, in which reference TRBV7-3 and TRBJ2-1 provide the parts outside the CDR3, is GAGVSQTPSNKVTEKGKYVELRCDPISGHTALYWYRQSLGQGPEFLIYFQGTGAADDSGLPNDRFFAVRPEGSVSTLKIQRTERGDSAVYLCASSLSGQGAAEQFFGPGTRLTVL.